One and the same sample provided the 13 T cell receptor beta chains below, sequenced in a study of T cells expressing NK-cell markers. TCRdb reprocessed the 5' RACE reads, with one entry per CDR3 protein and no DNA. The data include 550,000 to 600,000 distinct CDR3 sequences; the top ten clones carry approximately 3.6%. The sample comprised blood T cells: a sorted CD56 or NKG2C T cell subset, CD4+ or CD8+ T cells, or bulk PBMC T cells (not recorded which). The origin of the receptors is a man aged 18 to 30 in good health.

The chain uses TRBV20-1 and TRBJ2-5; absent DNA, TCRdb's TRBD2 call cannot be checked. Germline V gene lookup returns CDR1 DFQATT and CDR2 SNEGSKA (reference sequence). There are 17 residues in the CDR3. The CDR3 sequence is CSARDWGLAGGRETQYF.

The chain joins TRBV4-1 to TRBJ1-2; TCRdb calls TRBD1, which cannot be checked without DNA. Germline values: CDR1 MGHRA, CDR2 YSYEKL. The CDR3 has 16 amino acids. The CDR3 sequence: CASSQGRGQIFYGYTF.

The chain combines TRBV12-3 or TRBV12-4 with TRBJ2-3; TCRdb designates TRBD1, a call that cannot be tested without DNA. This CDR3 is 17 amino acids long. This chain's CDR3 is CASSSDRGEDISGTQYF.

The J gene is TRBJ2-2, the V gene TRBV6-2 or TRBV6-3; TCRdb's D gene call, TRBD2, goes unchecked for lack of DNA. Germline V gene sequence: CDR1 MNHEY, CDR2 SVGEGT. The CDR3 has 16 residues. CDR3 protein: CASSRLAGKNTGELFF.

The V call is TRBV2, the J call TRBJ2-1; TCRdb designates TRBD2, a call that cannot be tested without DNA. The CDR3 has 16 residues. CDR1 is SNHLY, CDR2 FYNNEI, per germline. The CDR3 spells CARSGLAGGNGGEQFF. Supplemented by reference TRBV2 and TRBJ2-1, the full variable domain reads EPEVTQTPSHQVTQMGQEVILRCVPISNHLYFYWYRQILGQKVEFLVSFYNNEISEKSEIFDDQFSVERPDGSNFTLKIRSTKLEDSAMYFCARSGLAGGNGGEQFFGPGTRLTVL.

The CDR3 loop reads CAISESVGRGGNEQYF. This rearrangement joins TRBV10-3 to TRBJ2-7; absent DNA, TCRdb's TRBD2 call cannot be checked. Germline CDR1 is ENHRY and CDR2 is SYGVKD. This CDR3 spans 16 amino acids.

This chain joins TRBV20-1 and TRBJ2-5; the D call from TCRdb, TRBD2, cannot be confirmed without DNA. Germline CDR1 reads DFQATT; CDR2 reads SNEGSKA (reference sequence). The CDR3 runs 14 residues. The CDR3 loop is CSANRLAAQETQYF.

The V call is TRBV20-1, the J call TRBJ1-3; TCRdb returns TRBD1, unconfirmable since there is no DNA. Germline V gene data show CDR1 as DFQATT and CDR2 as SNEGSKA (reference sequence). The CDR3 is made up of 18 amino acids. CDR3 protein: CSARGGTGITPHGNTIYF.

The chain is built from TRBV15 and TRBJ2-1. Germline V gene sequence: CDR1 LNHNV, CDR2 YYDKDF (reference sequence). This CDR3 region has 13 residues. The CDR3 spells CATSSASDNEQFF.

CDR3 region: CASSSTPARATNQETQYF. The chain recombines TRBV11-1 with TRBJ2-5; TCRdb indicates TRBD1, and absent DNA this call remains unverified. Germline CDR1 SGHAT, CDR2 FQDESV (reference sequence). The CDR3 spans 18 residues.

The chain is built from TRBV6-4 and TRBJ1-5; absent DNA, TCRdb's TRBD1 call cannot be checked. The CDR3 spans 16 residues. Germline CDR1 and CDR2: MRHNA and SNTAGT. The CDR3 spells CASITIRQGPNQPQHF.

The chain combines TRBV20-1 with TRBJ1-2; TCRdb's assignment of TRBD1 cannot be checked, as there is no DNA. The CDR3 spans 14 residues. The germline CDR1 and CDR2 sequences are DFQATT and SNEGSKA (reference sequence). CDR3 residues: CSARVFPGNYGYTF.

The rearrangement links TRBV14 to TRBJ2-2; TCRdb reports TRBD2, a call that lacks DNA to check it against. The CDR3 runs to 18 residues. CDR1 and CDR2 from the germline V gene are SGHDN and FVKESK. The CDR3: CASSQAHPRVDLAGELFF.